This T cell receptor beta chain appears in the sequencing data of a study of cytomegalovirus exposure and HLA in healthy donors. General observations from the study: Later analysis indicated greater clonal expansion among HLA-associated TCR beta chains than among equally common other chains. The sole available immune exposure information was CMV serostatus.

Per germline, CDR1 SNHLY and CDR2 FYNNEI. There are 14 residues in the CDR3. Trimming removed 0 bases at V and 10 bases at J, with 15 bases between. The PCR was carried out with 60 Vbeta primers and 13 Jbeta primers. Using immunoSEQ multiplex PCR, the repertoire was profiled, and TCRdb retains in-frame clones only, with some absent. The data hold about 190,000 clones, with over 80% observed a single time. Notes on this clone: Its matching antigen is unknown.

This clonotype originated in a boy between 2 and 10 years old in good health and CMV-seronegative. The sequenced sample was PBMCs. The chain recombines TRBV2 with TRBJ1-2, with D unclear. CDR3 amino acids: CASSEARLGRDYTF. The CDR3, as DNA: TGTGCCAGCAGTGAAGCCCGACTAGGGCGGGACTACACCTTC.